This T cell receptor (beta chain) was observed in a study of blood T cell repertoires in COVID-19. This CDR3 is built from 13 residues. The J segment lost 9 bases and the V segment lost 5 bases, leaving 8 bases of the junction unmatched. Looked up from germline, CDR1 is WNHNN and CDR2 is SYGVQD (reference sequence). Using immunoSEQ multiplex PCR, the repertoire was profiled, and TCRdb retains in-frame clones only, with some absent. The table shows 200,000 to 250,000 clones, with around 87% occurring only once. The chain employs TRBV10-1 and TRBJ2-3; 7 positions match TRBD2. This clonotype was obtained from an older woman with active or convalescent COVID-19. Sample: peripheral blood. The CDR3 loop is CASSSGAGSTQYF. CDR3 nucleotides: TGCGCCAGCAGTAGCGGGGCGGGGTCGACGCAGTATTTT.